This T cell receptor (beta chain) derives from a study of shared clonotypes between healthy human individuals. Findings and caveats of the study: Sampling was confined to blood; repertoires within tissues likely differ.

Only in-frame clones appear in the TCRdb table, and some are missing; sequencing was by immunoSEQ multiplex PCR. Of roughly 570,000 clones listed, about 98% are singletons. Deletions cut 3 bases from V and 4 bases from J, with 13 bases between. The germline V gene encodes CDR1 LNHDA and CDR2 SQIVND (reference sequence). The CDR3 runs 15 residues. CD45RO negativity and positive selection for CCR7 defined naive CD8 cells, a population that excluded terminally differentiated effector memory CD45RA+ cells. About this clone itself: What it binds is unknown. Other DNA sequences from this sample encode an identical CDR3 as well.

The V and J genes are TRBV19 and TRBJ2-1, with D possibly TRBD2 on 6 matching bases. The sample comprised naive CD8+ T cells sorted from blood. This receptor was obtained from a man in his thirties or forties in good health. CDR3 in DNA: TGTGCCAGTAGTATTGGCACTAGCAGTTACAATGAGCAGTTCTTC. Translating it yields CASSIGTSSYNEQFF.